One sample yielded the 20 T cell receptor beta chains listed below, sequenced in a study of blood T cells in healthy people across ages. Sample-barcoded 5' priming and a J-beta primer mix drove a second PCR of roughly 6 to 12 cycles. TCRdb analysed the 5' RACE reads with MiXCR anew, one entry per CDR3 protein. Among 800,000 to 1,300,000 distinct CDR3 sequences listed, around 27% were seen once. These data were also filed under a second study, of T cells of mothers and their children.

The sequenced sample consisted of blood. The receptors derive from a girl aged 2 to 10 in good health.

In this sample, this clonotype turned up a few times. The chain recombines TRBV2 with TRBJ2-3; TRBD2 is a possible D gene (7 bases). The germline V gene has CDR1 SNHLY and CDR2 FYNNEI. This CDR3 region has 15 residues. Trimming shortened V by 11 bases and J by 0 bases, and 18 bases separated the two germline ends. The DNA of the CDR3 is TGTGCCCCCCGGCCGGGGGGCACTAGCACAGATACGCAGTATTTT. Its protein is CAPRPGGTSTDTQYF.

The chain couples TRBV6-5 to TRBJ1-6; the D gene is possibly TRBD1 (5 bases). V lost 2 bases and J 2 bases, leaving 13 bases between the germline ends. Germline CDR1 reads MNHEY; CDR2 reads SVGAGI. This CDR3 is built from 17 residues. CDR3 bases: TGTGCCAGCAGTTACAGGGGAAACGGGGCCTATAATTCACCCCTCCACTTT. Its protein is CASSYRGNGAYNSPLHF.

The chain combines TRBV7-8 with TRBJ2-7; no clear D. This CDR3 has 15 amino acids. Germline CDR1 is SGHVS and CDR2 is FQNEAQ. V was pared by 5 bases and J by 2 bases, with 16 bases between. The CDR3 nucleotides are TGTGCCAGCAGCCTAGGAGTTCGTGTTCCCTACGAGCAGTACTTC. It codes for CASSLGVRVPYEQYF.

The chain is built from TRBV11-3 and TRBJ1-1, with D unclear. Germline lookup yields CDR1 SGHNT and CDR2 YENEEA. The CDR3 runs 13 residues. V shed 1 base and J shed 7 bases, with 10 bases lying between them. In DNA form, the CDR3 reads TGTGCCAGCAGCTTAGTCGGTGACGGTGAAGCTTTCTTT. It codes for CASSLVGDGEAFF.

The chain couples TRBV20-1 to TRBJ2-1; 8 bases agree with TRBD2. The ends lost 4 bases at V and 6 bases at J; junction bases unmatched: 11. CDR3 size: 15 residues. Germline V gives CDR1 DFQATT, CDR2 SNEGSKA (reference sequence). This chain's CDR3 is CSATKGLAWSNEQFF. DNA of the CDR3: TGCAGTGCTACCAAAGGACTAGCTTGGAGCAATGAGCAGTTCTTC.

This clonotype occurred a few times. The chain employs TRBV7-9 and TRBJ1-1; D remains ambiguous. Trimming shortened V by 1 base and J by 2 bases, and 11 bases separated the two germline ends. CDR1 is SEHNR, CDR2 FQNEAQ, per germline (reference sequence). This CDR3 comprises 15 residues. CDR3 sequence (DNA): TGTGCCAGCAGCTTAGGTCAGGATTTCAACACTGAAGCTTTCTTT. It yields the protein CASSLGQDFNTEAFF.

The gene calls are TRBV7-9 and TRBJ2-4; D is perhaps TRBD1 (6 bases). Germline V gives CDR1 SEHNR, CDR2 FQNEAQ (reference sequence). CDR3 length equals 13 residues. Trimming stripped 4 bases from V and 7 bases from J, with 11 bases between. This chain's CDR3 is CASSSIQGNIQYF. CDR3 DNA sequence: TGTGCCAGCAGCTCGATCCAGGGGAACATTCAGTACTTC.

The rearrangement uses TRBV7-2 and TRBJ1-5; perhaps TRBD1 as D (6 bases). Germline assignment: CDR1 SGHTA and CDR2 FQGNSA. V was cut by 1 base and J by 5 bases, with 12 bases left in between. This CDR3 has 15 amino acids. The CDR3, as DNA: TGTGCCAGCAGCTTAGGGGGGCTAAGGTATCAGCCCCAGCATTTT. Translated, it gives CASSLGGLRYQPQHF.

This clonotype was found a few times. The chain couples TRBV14 to TRBJ2-7; the D gene is possibly TRBD2 (6 bases). Trimming left V 2 bases short and J 5 bases short, with 22 bases between. CDR1 is SGHDN, CDR2 FVKESK, per germline. The length of the CDR3 is 17 residues. DNA for the CDR3: TGTGCCAGCAGCCAATTATCCACGGGAGTTTTTTACCACGAGCAGTACTTC. This codes for CASSQLSTGVFYHEQYF.

Points on this clonotype: Germline is not matched at one junction end, which may reflect a read error. V is TRBV7-2 and J is TRBJ2-3; TRBD2 is a possible D gene (7 bases). The germline V gene encodes CDR1 SGHTA and CDR2 FQGNSA. The CDR3 is made up of 16 amino acids. CDR3 protein: CASTFMGGAYTDTQYF. CDR3 DNA: TGTGCCAGCACCTTCATGGGGGGGGCCTACACAGATACGCAGTACTTT.

The table lists this clonotype with a few counts. The chain uses TRBV28 and TRBJ2-1, with D possibly TRBD1 on 6 matching bases. The germline CDR1 and CDR2 sequences are MDHEN and SYDVKM. Trimming pared 0 bases from V and 4 bases from J, leaving 13 bases between. There are 16 residues in the CDR3. CDR3 nucleotides: TGTGCCAGCAGTTTATGGGAAGGGGGAGTTTACAATGAGCAGTTCTTC. Protein: CASSLWEGGVYNEQFF.

This clonotype was observed a handful of times. The rearrangement links TRBV7-9 to TRBJ2-1, with D perhaps matching TRBD2 (7 bases). The CDR3 is 14 residues long. The V gene's germline CDR1 is SEHNR and CDR2 FQNEAQ (reference sequence). V was clipped by 6 bases and J by 7 bases, with 16 bases between them. The CDR3: CASRKDGGRNEQFF. The CDR3 DNA follows: TGTGCCAGCAGGAAAGACGGGGGGCGGAATGAGCAGTTCTTC. Full variable domain (remainder filled in from reference TRBV7-9 and TRBJ2-1): DTGVSQNPRHKITKRGQNVTFRCDPISEHNRLYWYRQTLGQGPEFLTYFQNEAQLEKSRLLSDRFSAERPKGSFSTLEIQRTEQGDSAMYLCASRKDGGRNEQFFGPGTRLTVL.

The chain recombines TRBV4-1 with TRBJ2-3; the D gene could be TRBD1 or TRBD2 (5 bases each). V lost 0 bases to trimming and J lost 3 bases, with 16 bases between them. Germline CDR1 MGHRA, CDR2 YSYEKL. This CDR3 is built from 17 residues. The CDR3 region is CASSQDNHRGVTDTQYF. The CDR3 DNA is TGCGCCAGCAGCCAAGATAATCACAGAGGGGTAACAGATACGCAGTATTTT.

This clonotype was seen a handful of times. J is TRBJ1-5 and V is TRBV6-1, with D unclear. The CDR3 has 15 residues. V was trimmed by 4 bases and J by 1 base, leaving 11 bases between them. The germline CDR1 and CDR2 sequences are MNHNS and SASEGT. The CDR3: CASSGLIGSNQPQHF. As DNA, the CDR3 is TGTGCCAGCAGTGGGTTGATAGGGAGCAATCAGCCCCAGCATTTT.

The table lists this clonotype with a few counts. The DNA for the CDR3 is TGTGCCAGCAGCCCACGGAGGGCCAGGGTACGGTATGGCTACACCTTC. The encoded protein is CASSPRRARVRYGYTF. The chain employs TRBV7-3 and TRBJ1-2, with D perhaps matching TRBD1 (5 bases). CDR1 and CDR2 from the germline V gene are SGHTA and FQGTGA. V was trimmed by 5 bases and J by 5 bases, leaving 21 bases between them. The CDR3 length is 16 residues.

J is TRBJ2-5 and V is TRBV29-1; D not certain. Germline lookup yields CDR1 SQVTM and CDR2 ANQGSEA. Trimming left V 4 bases short and J 5 bases short, with 11 bases between. The CDR3 loop spans 12 amino acids. CDR3 residues: CSVVTATETQYF. In DNA form, the CDR3 reads TGCAGCGTTGTGACTGCCACTGAGACCCAGTACTTC.

The V call is TRBV29-1, the J call TRBJ2-5; TRBD1 matches at 7 bases. V dropped 6 bases and J dropped 2; count of bases not matched to a gene: 9. Germline V gene lookup returns CDR1 SQVTM and CDR2 ANQGSEA. There are 14 residues in the CDR3. The CDR3 is CSVFTGTEQETQYF. CDR3 sequence (DNA): TGCAGCGTCTTTACCGGGACAGAACAAGAGACCCAGTACTTC.

The sample holds a few counts of this clonotype. The V call is TRBV2, the J call TRBJ2-5; TRBD2 matches 8 bases. Judging by the DNA end, TRBJ2-1 fits better; the J call may be wrong. This CDR3 is built from 17 residues. Germline values: CDR1 SNHLY, CDR2 FYNNEI. CDR3 nucleotides: TGTGCCAGCAGTGATCCCCTGAGCGGGGGTCCCTCCAATGAGCAGTTCTTC. Protein: CASSDPLSGGPSNEQFF.

This chain links TRBV27 with TRBJ2-1, with D unresolved. This CDR3 comprises 16 residues. CDR1 MNHEY and CDR2 SMNVEV come from the germline V gene (reference sequence). V lost 5 bases and J 7 bases, leaving 21 bases between the germline ends. In nucleotides, the CDR3 is TGTGCCAGCAGTACGCCGCCTGTCGTGGCCGTGAATGAGCAGTTCTTC. Its protein product is CASSTPPVVAVNEQFF.

This clonotype was picked up a small number of times. The V and J genes are TRBV12-3 or TRBV12-4 and TRBJ1-5; perhaps TRBD1 as D (5 bases). The CDR3 is 14 residues long. V was clipped by 4 bases and J by 6 bases, with 13 bases between them. CDR3: CASSSLGGIQPQHF. CDR3 in DNA: TGTGCCAGCAGTTCTTTGGGGGGGATTCAGCCCCAGCATTTT.